A single sample is the source of the 26 T cell receptor beta chains below, sequenced in a study of cytomegalovirus exposure and HLA in healthy donors. The PCR made use of 60 Vbeta and 13 Jbeta primers. Generated by immunoSEQ multiplex PCR, the TCRdb table keeps only in-frame clones and is missing some. In the table there are around 210,000 clones, more than 75% of which are singletons. The sequencing sample was made of PBMCs. The receptors originated from a girl aged 2 to 9 in good health and CMV-seronegative.

The gene calls are TRBV5-1 and TRBJ1-1, with D unresolved. The ends were cut back, 4 bases at V and 1 base at J, with 17 bases in the middle. The germline V gene has CDR1 SGHRS and CDR2 YFSETQ. CDR3 length: 16 amino acids. Here the CDR3 reads CASSPLYTGRNTEAFF. The CDR3 DNA reads as TGCGCCAGCAGCCCTCTCTACACGGGAAGGAACACTGAAGCTTTCTTT.

Here the CDR3 DNA reads TGTGCCAGCAGCTCGGGACAGGGGATAGACATTCAGTACTTC. This codes for CASSSGQGIDIQYF. The J gene is TRBJ2-4, the V gene TRBV7-6, with 10 bases aligning to TRBD1. V was pared by 4 bases and J by 8 bases, with 5 bases of the junction left unmatched. Germline CDR1 reads SGHVS; CDR2 reads FNYEAQ. This CDR3 is built from 14 residues.

The chain links TRBV11-2 to TRBJ2-3, with D maybe TRBD1 (6 bases). Germline CDR1 SGHAT, CDR2 FQNNGV. V was clipped by 1 base and J by 2 bases, with 10 bases between them. This CDR3 comprises 15 residues. The CDR3 protein is CASSLVRGNTDTQYF. For the CDR3, the DNA is TGTGCCAGCAGCTTAGTCAGGGGTAACACAGATACGCAGTATTTT. Supplemented by reference TRBV11-2 and TRBJ2-3, the full variable domain reads EAGVAQSPRYKIIEKRQSVAFWCNPISGHATLYWYQQILGQGPKLLIQFQNNGVVDDSQLPKDRFSAERLKGVDSTLKIQPAKLEDSAVYLCASSLVRGNTDTQYFGPGTRLTVL.

The rearrangement uses TRBV6-1 and TRBJ2-3, with D tentatively TRBD2 (7 bases). This CDR3 is built from 15 residues. Germline lookup yields CDR1 MNHNS and CDR2 SASEGT. Trimming stripped 7 bases from V and 5 bases from J, with 19 bases between. CDR3 nucleotides: TGTGCCAGCATCCCCACGGGGGGCCTAGGAGATACGCAGTATTTT. Translating it yields CASIPTGGLGDTQYF.

The V and J genes are TRBV19 and TRBJ1-6; TRBD1 matches 7 bases. There are 16 residues in the CDR3. J was trimmed by 0 bases and V by 4 bases; bases with no gene match: 3. Germline CDR1 reads LNHDA; CDR2 reads SQIVND (reference sequence). CDR3 DNA sequence: TGTGCCAGTAGTACTAACAGGGGCTCCTATAATTCACCCCTCCACTTT. As protein: CASSTNRGSYNSPLHF.

This clone was found a few times. This chain joins TRBV6-5 and TRBJ1-2; 7 nucleotides line up with TRBD1. V lost 7 bases and J lost 8; bases outside the gene matches: 7. CDR3 size: 12 residues. Germline-derived CDR1 and CDR2 are MNHEY and SVGAGI. CDR3 region: CASTSQGEGYTF. DNA of the CDR3: TGTGCCAGCACCTCTCAGGGGGAGGGCTACACCTTC.

The chain has TRBV7-7 and TRBJ2-1; 11 bases fit TRBD2. Unmatched junction bases numbered 6, after V lost 5 bases and J lost 3 bases. CDR1 and CDR2 from the germline V gene are SSHAT and FNYEAQ (reference sequence). The CDR3 has 16 amino acids. CDR3 loop: CASSLRTSGLYNEQFF. As DNA, the CDR3 is TGTGCCAGCAGCCTCAGGACTAGCGGGCTCTACAATGAGCAGTTCTTC.

The V and J genes are TRBV5-1 and TRBJ2-7, with TRBD1 matching 8 bases. Per germline, CDR1 SGHRS and CDR2 YFSETQ. V trimming: 4 bases; J trimming: 3 bases; junction bases outside the gene matches: 3. The CDR3 is made up of 13 amino acids. This chain's CDR3 is CASSQGASYEQYF. The CDR3 nucleotides are TGCGCCAGCAGCCAGGGGGCGAGCTACGAGCAGTACTTC.

The chain recombines TRBV19 with TRBJ2-3, with 16 bases fitting TRBD2. This CDR3 is built from 18 residues. After removal of 6 bases from V and 1 base from J, the junction contained 7 bases not matched to a gene. Germline CDR1 reads LNHDA; CDR2 reads SQIVND (reference sequence). For the CDR3, the DNA is TGTGCCAGTAGCCCGGGACTAGCGGGGGGGTATGGCACAGATACGCAGTATTTT. Residues: CASSPGLAGGYGTDTQYF.

This chain uses TRBV6-1 with TRBJ2-3, with a weak D call TRBD2 (6 bases). Trimming pared 6 bases from V and 0 bases from J, leaving 13 bases between. This CDR3 contains 15 residues. The germline V gene has CDR1 MNHNS and CDR2 SASEGT. CDR3: CASRKLAGSTDTQYF. The CDR3 region has the DNA TGTGCCAGCAGAAAACTAGCAGGGAGCACAGATACGCAGTATTTT.

V usage is TRBV4-2 and J usage is TRBJ1-6; D perhaps matches TRBD1 (5 bases). V lost 0 bases and J lost 11, with 23 bases in between. This CDR3 is built from 18 residues. The germline V gene encodes CDR1 LGHNA and CDR2 YNFKEQ. The CDR3 DNA reads TGTGCCAGCAGCCAAGACGGAAGACAGACCTTCCTCAGGCCACCCCTCCACTTT. It is translated as CASSQDGRQTFLRPPLHF.

V usage is TRBV6-1 and J usage is TRBJ2-1; 11 bases are a match to TRBD2. Trimming cost V 4 bases and J 0 bases; bases outside gene matches: 14. CDR1 is MNHNS, CDR2 SASEGT, per germline. CDR3 length equals 20 residues. CDR3 loop: CASSAIRGLAGASSYNEQFF. DNA of the CDR3: TGTGCCAGCAGTGCCATACGAGGACTAGCGGGCGCTAGCTCCTACAATGAGCAGTTCTTC.

This clone appeared a single time. V is TRBV18 and J is TRBJ2-5; 11 nucleotides match TRBD2. Germline loops: CDR1 KGHSH, CDR2 LQKENI. This CDR3 contains 14 residues. V gave up 3 bases and J gave up 5 bases; unmatched junction bases: 2. The CDR3 reads CASSPGLADETQYF. The CDR3 DNA is TGTGCCAGCTCACCGGGACTAGCGGACGAGACCCAGTACTTC.

Notes on this clone: One junction end does not reproduce the germline sequence, and a read error may be involved. V and J are TRBV5-1 and TRBJ2-7, with TRBD2 matching over 9 bases. CDR1 is SGHRS and CDR2 is YFSETQ in the germline V gene. The CDR3 runs to 15 residues. CDR3 protein: CASKDLAGFNDEQYF. The CDR3 coding sequence is TGTGCCAGCAAAGACCTAGCGGGGTTTAACGACGAGCAGTACTTC.

V gene TRBV30 combines with J gene TRBJ2-4; D gene uncertain. Germline V CDR1 and CDR2: GTSNPN, SVGIG (reference sequence). There are 17 residues in the CDR3. V gave up 1 base and J gave up 2 bases, with 18 bases separating them. In DNA, the CDR3 is TGTGCCTGGAGTGAGTTAGAGGCCCTCCCGACCAAAAACATTCAGTACTTC. Translation gives CAWSELEALPTKNIQYF.

The J gene is TRBJ1-5, the V gene TRBV10-1; TRBD1 matches at 7 bases. Germline V gene data show CDR1 as WNHNN and CDR2 as SYGVQD (reference sequence). The CDR3 loop spans 15 amino acids. With V trimmed by 2 bases and J by 6 bases, 7 bases remained unmatched. This CDR3 is CASSEDTGVGQPQHF. The CDR3 DNA reads as TGCGCCAGCAGTGAGGATACAGGGGTGGGTCAGCCCCAGCATTTT.

This chain links TRBV27 with TRBJ2-1; 7 bases match TRBD2. Germline assignment: CDR1 MNHEY and CDR2 SMNVEV (reference sequence). The CDR3 spans 16 residues. Germline trimming cut 4 bases from V and 6 bases from J; bases unmatched to any gene: 12. For the CDR3, the DNA is TGTGCCAGCAGTTCAAGCGCAGGGACTACCCTCAATGAGCAGTTCTTC. Translating it yields CASSSSAGTTLNEQFF.

V and J are TRBV18 and TRBJ2-5, with D perhaps TRBD1 (6 bases). CDR3 length: 14 amino acids. Germline values: CDR1 KGHSH, CDR2 LQKENI. Deletions cut 6 bases from V and 1 base from J, with 12 bases between. Written as DNA, the CDR3 is TGTGCCAGCTCTCTAACAGGGATCCAAGAGACCCAGTACTTC. Translating it yields CASSLTGIQETQYF.

This chain links TRBV7-9 with TRBJ2-1; TRBD2 might be the D (5 bases). Germline V lookup: CDR1 SEHNR, CDR2 FQNEAQ (reference sequence). This CDR3 comprises 12 residues. Trimming removed 2 bases at V and 9 bases at J, with 8 bases between. The CDR3 nucleotides are TGTGCCAGCAGCTTAACTGAGGGTGAGCAGTTCTTC. Protein: CASSLTEGEQFF.

This rearrangement joins TRBV6-5 to TRBJ2-7; D possibly corresponds to TRBD1 (5 bases). The CDR3 extends over 14 amino acids. Trimming cost V 2 bases and J 0 bases, with 8 bases left between them. Germline CDR1 is MNHEY and CDR2 is SVGAGI. CDR3 coding DNA: TGTGCCAGCAGTTACGACAGATTCTCCTACGAGCAGTACTTC. Translating it yields CASSYDRFSYEQYF.

This chain connects TRBV6-1 to TRBJ2-7, with D hard to call. In germline, CDR1 is MNHNS, CDR2 SASEGT. The CDR3 totals 13 residues. V was cut by 2 bases and J by 0 bases, with 5 bases left in between. The CDR3 DNA reads TGTGCCAGCAGTGAATCTAGCTCCTACGAGCAGTACTTC. Translation gives CASSESSSYEQYF.

The rearrangement links TRBV5-1 to TRBJ2-1, with D possibly TRBD1 on 5 matching bases. The length of the CDR3 is 15 residues. V was pared by 2 bases and J by 5 bases, with 14 bases between. The V gene's germline CDR1 is SGHRS and CDR2 YFSETQ. This CDR3 is CASSLQANSNNEQFF. CDR3 in DNA: TGCGCCAGCAGCTTACAGGCAAATAGCAACAATGAGCAGTTCTTC.

The chain is built from TRBV7-9 and TRBJ2-1; D ambiguous. Germline values: CDR1 SEHNR, CDR2 FQNEAQ (reference sequence). Trimming took 5 bases from V and 4 from J, leaving 3 bases between them. This CDR3 has 11 residues. As DNA, the CDR3 is TGTGCCAGCAGCGAGTACAATGAGCAGTTCTTC. Protein sequence: CASSEYNEQFF.

This chain joins TRBV6-1 and TRBJ1-5; TRBD1 matches 9 bases. Trimming at V came to 7 bases and at J to 4 bases, leaving 8 bases not matched to a gene. CDR1 MNHNS and CDR2 SASEGT come from the germline V gene. This CDR3 has 15 residues. For the CDR3, the DNA is TGTGCCAGCAAACCGGGACAGGGAAGGAATCAGCCCCAGCATTTT. Amino acids: CASKPGQGRNQPQHF.

The sample holds a few counts of this clone. The chain couples TRBV29-1 to TRBJ2-6, with TRBD1 identical over 11 bases. The germline V gene encodes CDR1 SQVTM and CDR2 ANQGSEA. CDR3 length: 16 amino acids. V gave up 7 bases and J gave up 2 bases; unmatched junction bases: 7. As DNA, the CDR3 is TGCAGCGCTGAGGACAGGGGGCAGACTGGGGCCAACGTCCTGACTTTC. It translates to CSAEDRGQTGANVLTF. The full variable domain, its missing parts supplied by reference TRBV29-1 and TRBJ2-6, is SAVISQKPSRDICQRGTSLTIQCQVDSQVTMMFWYRQQPGQSLTLIATANQGSEATYESGFVIDKFPISRPNLTFSTLTVSNMSPEDSSIYLCSAEDRGQTGANVLTFGAGSRLTVL.

The chain has TRBV2 and TRBJ2-2, with D maybe TRBD1 (6 bases). V lost 6 bases, J lost 7 bases, and 12 bases lay in between. The CDR3 is 13 amino acids. Per germline, CDR1 SNHLY and CDR2 FYNNEI. The CDR3 nucleotides are TGTGCCAGCAGCGCACAGGGTTACGGGGAGCTGTTTTTT. Protein sequence: CASSAQGYGELFF. Complete variable domain (other parts from reference TRBV2 and TRBJ2-2): EPEVTQTPSHQVTQMGQEVILRCVPISNHLYFYWYRQILGQKVEFLVSFYNNEISEKSEIFDDQFSVERPDGSNFTLKIRSTKLEDSAMYFCASSAQGYGELFFGEGSRLTVL.